This TCR beta chain came from a study of T cell responses to AZD1222 COVID-19 vaccine. CDR1 is MGHRA, CDR2 YSYEKL, per germline. Germline trimming cut 1 base from V and 6 bases from J; bases unmatched to any gene: 4. The CDR3 contains 15 residues. Clones were read by immunoSEQ multiplex PCR, and TCRdb kept only the in-frame ones, dropping some. The repertoire consists of 140,000 to 150,000 clones, with approximately 91% occurring once and the leading ten covering about 2%. The sequencing here drew on peripheral blood, taken 28 days after the second AZD1222 dose. The clonotype comes from an adult who received the AZD1222 COVID-19 vaccine. The rearrangement links TRBV4-1 to TRBJ2-2, with TRBD1 matching 8 bases. CDR3 residues: CASSQGTGRPGELFF. CDR3 coding DNA: TGCGCCAGCAGCCAAGGGACAGGGAGGCCCGGGGAGCTGTTTTTT.